This T cell receptor (beta chain) was sequenced in a study of Ad26.COV2.S vaccination and SARS-CoV-2 variants (dated by TCRdb to about 2021). Regarding the research as a whole: Vaccine-arm donors were drawn from COV1001, a multicentre, randomized, double-blind, placebo-controlled phase I-IIa trial of Ad26.COV2.S in healthy adults. Dosing of Ad26.COV2.S was intramuscular, at either 5x10^10 or 1x10^11 viral particles, delivered as one shot or as two shots spaced 56 days apart. The specificity and breadth of SARS-CoV-2-reactive T cell receptors after Ad26.COV2.S vaccination were assessed by TCRbeta repertoire sequencing. A total of 32 samples were included in the TCR-sequenced set, comprising around 19 Ad26.COV2.S vaccine recipients, 5 placebo recipients and 8 SARS-CoV-2 convalescent individuals. Trial participants were randomized into five groups of five, in which low-dose or high-dose Ad26.COV2.S was given once or twice, or placebo was given on both occasions. Investigators remained blinded to trial group allocation during experiments and outcome assessment.

This clone appeared a single time. The target of this receptor is not known. Base quality data are lacking; no much larger clone is found one base away. What the treatment or condition label conveys for this sample: about 20 received Ad26.COV2.S at low or high dose, single or two shots; 5 received placebo; per-sample allocation not given. Repertoires of vaccine and placebo recipients were sequenced from samples collected on day 63 after the first injection. Between 29 July and 7 August 2020, Cohort 1b enrolled approximately 26 adults aged 18-55 years at one site in Boston, USA. As a vaccine, Ad26.COV2.S was a replication-incompetent adenovirus type 26 vector that expressed a prefusion-stabilized SARS-CoV-2 spike protein derived from the original Wuhan strain. The immunoSEQ Assay was used to sequence TCRbeta CDR3 regions. After extraction, genomic DNA underwent amplification by bias-controlled multiplex PCR, followed by high-throughput sequencing. The authors' pipeline ran thus. To quantify the absolute abundance of every unique TCRbeta CDR3 region, sequences were collapsed and filtered. Usable DNA was measured by amplifying reference genes present in all nucleated cells, and TCRbeta template counts were normalized to that usable DNA to estimate T cell fraction. Repertoire TCRs were annotated as SARS-CoV-2-specific by exact matching of V gene, CDR3 amino acid sequence and J gene to a known reactive TCR set. The reference SARS-CoV-2 TCR set was obtained from MIRA and was filtered for enrichment in COVID-19-positive ImmuneCODE repertoires, whereby public or cross-reactive TCRs were removed. Using the MIRA antigens, annotated TCRs were further analysed by specific ORF or by position within an ORF. Depth was the summed frequency of annotated unique rearrangements, while breadth was defined as annotated unique rearrangements over total unique productive rearrangements. Two-sided Wilcoxon rank-sum tests were used to compare TCR breadth between groups. TCRdb re-hosts the immuneACCESS table, in-frame sequences only. Its copies lack some clones; in the studies checked, an unresolved V gene accounts for under half of them, and the cause for the rest is not known. Clonal size and the V and J genes are those of that table, whereas D and trimming came from the DNA. For this sample the table gives 350,000 to 400,000 clones, of which more than 85% were detected only once. Under 3.5% of the sample rests with the top ten.

The paper as a whole reports these results and caveats: Substantial breadth of spike-specific CD8+ and CD4+ T cell responses was reported after vaccination. Comparing responses between vaccine doses or regimens was not something the study was powered to do. It was noted by the authors that total T cell responses may have been underestimated by the TCR breadth and depth analyses. Compared with placebo recipients, Ad26.COV2.S recipients showed higher spike-specific TCR breadth (P = 0.0014). Vaccine and placebo recipients had comparable non-spike TCR breadth, which fits with the vaccine containing only spike.

From its cysteine to its phenylalanine, the CDR3 spans 12 amino acids. Only the CDR3 region is kept as DNA, spanning 36 bases read in frame from base 1. The sample consisted of peripheral blood, taken in a trial of Ad26.COV2.S vaccine versus placebo. The V gene is TRBV21-1 and the J gene is TRBJ2-3. TRBV21-1 is given as a pseudogene. The source of this sequence is a person between 18 and 65 years old who received the Ad26.COV2.S COVID-19 vaccine or a placebo. The DNA reads TGTGCCAGCAGCAAGAGCACAGATACGCAGTATTTT. It translates as CASSKSTDTQYF.